A single sample gave rise to the 19 T cell receptor beta chains below, sequenced in a study of OX40 agonist ivuxolimab in advanced cancers. The assay was immunoSEQ multiplex PCR, and TCRdb's table has in-frame clones only and misses some. The sample has over 60,000 clones; roughly 87% are singletons. The specimen was CD4+ or CD8+ T cells sorted from blood, collected in a trial of the OX40 agonist ivuxolimab. The receptors originated from an adult with an advanced solid tumor such as melanoma, head and neck, liver or kidney cancer.

The V and J genes are TRBV7-9 and TRBJ2-1, with D possibly matching TRBD2 (7 bases). Between the trimmed V and J ends, which lost 6 bases and 7 bases, there was a span of 16 bases. The CDR3 loop spans 14 amino acids. In germline, CDR1 is SEHNR, CDR2 FQNEAQ (reference sequence). DNA for the CDR3: TGTGCCAGCAGTTCGGGGGGCTGGTCAAATGAGCAGTTCTTC. The encoded protein is CASSSGGWSNEQFF.

This sequence joins TRBV6-1 and TRBJ1-6, with unresolved D. This CDR3 comprises 13 residues. CDR1 is MNHNS and CDR2 is SASEGT in the germline V gene. Trimming removed 1 base at V and 11 bases at J, with 9 bases between. As DNA, the CDR3 is TGTGCCAGCAGTGAAGTTGTAGGGACACCCCTCCACTTT. Translating gives CASSEVVGTPLHF.

Regarding this clone: Other DNA sequences in the sample encode the same CDR3. This rearrangement joins TRBV30 to TRBJ2-7; 8 nucleotides align to TRBD2. V lost 2 bases and J lost 7; bases outside the gene matches: 13. The CDR3 consists of 15 residues. Per the germline V gene, CDR1 is GTSNPN and CDR2 is SVGIG (reference sequence). Written as DNA, the CDR3 is TGTGCCTGGAGTTATGGGTGGGGGGGGACTAGGGAGCAGTACTTC. Translating gives CAWSYGWGGTREQYF. The whole variable domain, filled in from reference TRBV30 and TRBJ2-7, reads SQTIHQWPATLVQPVGSPLSLECTVEGTSNPNLYWYRQAAGRGLQLLFYSVGIGQISSEVPQNLSASRPQDRQFILSSKKLLLSDSGFYLCAWSYGWGGTREQYFGPGTRLTVT.

This chain joins TRBV14 and TRBJ2-7, with TRBD1 matching over 7 bases. The CDR3 extends over 16 amino acids. Germline CDR1 reads SGHDN; CDR2 reads FVKESK. The J segment lost 0 bases and the V segment lost 3 bases, leaving 8 bases of the junction unmatched. The CDR3 region is CASSHQVGTASYEQYF. The CDR3 DNA reads as TGTGCCAGCAGCCATCAGGTGGGGACAGCCTCCTACGAGCAGTACTTC.

The rearrangement links TRBV6-5 to TRBJ2-7, with D unresolved. The CDR3 covers 14 residues. The V end lost 5 bases, the J end lost 2 bases, and 13 bases lay between the germline ends. Per germline, CDR1 MNHEY and CDR2 SVGAGI. CDR3 DNA sequence: TGTGCCAGCAGTACGAGACCTGGTACCTACGAGCAGTACTTC. Protein product: CASSTRPGTYEQYF.

The V call is TRBV7-9, the J call TRBJ2-3; 13 bases map to TRBD2. The junction had 3 bases not matched to a gene; V was cut back by 4 bases and J by 5 bases. Germline CDR1 is SEHNR and CDR2 is FQNEAQ (reference sequence). The CDR3 totals 15 residues. The CDR3 reads CASSSLAGGQDTQYF. The CDR3 bases are TGTGCCAGCAGCTCACTAGCGGGGGGGCAAGATACGCAGTATTTT.

With respect to this clone: The sample has other DNA sequences that encode this CDR3 too. The V and J genes are TRBV27 and TRBJ1-3; no reliable D call. Germline values: CDR1 MNHEY, CDR2 SMNVEV (reference sequence). V lost 0 bases and J lost 3, with 6 bases in between. This CDR3 is 14 amino acids long. The CDR3 DNA is TGTGCCAGCAGTTTATCAGGGCTTGGAAACACCATATATTTT. This gives the protein CASSLSGLGNTIYF.

This sequence joins TRBV5-1 and TRBJ2-3; weak D call: TRBD2 (5 bases). Trimming took off 0 bases at V and 2 bases at J, with 10 bases between the two ends. CDR1 is SGHRS, CDR2 YFSETQ, per germline. CDR3 length: 15 residues. The CDR3 DNA reads as TGCGCCAGCAGCTTGGCGGGGTACGACACAGATACGCAGTATTTT. Protein product: CASSLAGYDTDTQYF.

The chain has TRBV18 and TRBJ2-7; 9 positions match TRBD1. Trimming cost V 0 bases and J 5 bases; bases outside gene matches: 5. Per germline, CDR1 KGHSH and CDR2 LQKENI. The CDR3 totals 15 residues. Here the CDR3 reads CASSPPGQGGHEQYF. In DNA form, the CDR3 reads TGTGCCAGCTCACCACCGGGACAGGGAGGCCACGAGCAGTACTTC. The whole variable domain, filled in from reference TRBV18 and TRBJ2-7, reads NAGVMQNPRHLVRRRGQEARLRCSPMKGHSHVYWYRQLPEEGLKFMVYLQKENIIDESGMPKERFSAEFPKEGPSILRIQQVVRGDSAAYFCASSPPGQGGHEQYFGPGTRLTVT.

The V call is TRBV9, the J call TRBJ2-3, with 9 bases that match TRBD2. CDR3 length equals 18 residues. With V trimmed by 0 bases and J by 5 bases, 13 bases remained unmatched. Per germline, CDR1 SGDLS and CDR2 YYNGEE. Here the CDR3 DNA reads TGTGCCAGCAGCGTAGGGAGGGGTAGCGGGGGTCCTGGAGATACGCAGTATTTT. Translation gives CASSVGRGSGGPGDTQYF.

The genes are TRBV12-5 and TRBJ2-1, with D hard to call. The V end was cut by 8 bases, the J end by 1 base, with 15 bases between. Germline CDR1 and CDR2: LGHNT and FRNRAP. This CDR3 is 15 amino acids long. In DNA form, the CDR3 reads TGTGCTAGTCATCGGAAGGTCGGGTCCTACAATGAGCAGTTCTTC. Protein sequence: CASHRKVGSYNEQFF.

V is TRBV5-1 and J is TRBJ2-7, with 7 positions matching TRBD1. The CDR3 length is 14 residues. Germline V lookup: CDR1 SGHRS, CDR2 YFSETQ. Trimming cost V 4 bases and J 6 bases; bases outside gene matches: 10. The CDR3 nucleotides are TGCGCCAGCAGCCTCCGACAGGGTGGTAGCGAGCAGTACTTC. It encodes CASSLRQGGSEQYF.

The chain carries TRBV5-1 and TRBJ1-2; maybe TRBD1 (5 bases). Germline-derived CDR1 and CDR2 are SGHRS and YFSETQ. Trimming removed 4 bases from V and 4 bases from J, with 17 bases in between. The CDR3 contains 15 residues. The CDR3 DNA follows: TGCGCCAGCAGCCCGGAGGTTGGGGACCCCTATGGCTACACCTTC. Translation gives CASSPEVGDPYGYTF.

V is TRBV30 and J is TRBJ2-3, with no clear D. Looked up from germline, CDR1 is GTSNPN and CDR2 is SVGIG (reference sequence). CDR3 length equals 13 residues. CDR3: CARAESSTDTQYF. The DNA of the CDR3 is TGTGCTCGGGCGGAATCTAGCACAGATACGCAGTATTTT.

The J gene is TRBJ2-6, the V gene TRBV25-1; 8 bases agree with TRBD1. V was clipped by 4 bases and J by 0 bases; unmatched bases: 8. The CDR3 is 18 residues long. Germline V gene lookup returns CDR1 MGHDK and CDR2 SYGVNS. Written as DNA, the CDR3 is TGTGCCAGCAGTGCAAACAGGGGGTTGAGCTCTGGGGCCAACGTCCTGACTTTC. Its translation is CASSANRGLSSGANVLTF.

V is TRBV6-5 and J is TRBJ1-6; TRBD1 might be the D (5 bases). V was clipped by 2 bases and J by 5 bases, with 7 bases between them. The CDR3 loop spans 14 amino acids. CDR1 and CDR2 (germline): MNHEY, SVGAGI. CDR3 in amino acids: CASSYSRDNSPLHF. The CDR3 DNA is TGTGCCAGCAGTTACAGCAGGGATAATTCACCCCTCCACTTT.

This clone came up once. V gene TRBV7-9 combines with J gene TRBJ1-4; D is undetermined. Looked up from germline, CDR1 is SEHNR and CDR2 is FQNEAQ (reference sequence). Trimming cost V 8 bases and J 8 bases, with 21 bases left between them. This CDR3 has 15 amino acids. The CDR3 sequence is CASASVQFPREKLFF. Here the CDR3 DNA reads TGTGCCAGCGCGTCAGTCCAATTCCCCCGCGAAAAACTGTTTTTT.

This clone has just one count. The V call is TRBV5-4, the J call TRBJ2-1, with TRBD2 identical over 10 bases. The trim removed 6 bases at V and 4 bases at J, leaving 10 bases unmatched. The CDR3 runs to 16 residues. CDR1 is SGHNT, CDR2 YYREEE, per germline (reference sequence). The CDR3 DNA reads as TGTGCCAGCACCGGCCAGAAGACTAGCGGGTACAATGAGCAGTTCTTC. Protein sequence: CASTGQKTSGYNEQFF.

This sequence joins TRBV27 and TRBJ1-3, with unresolved D. V was shortened by 7 bases and J by 0 bases, with 7 bases between the two germline ends. This CDR3 is built from 13 residues. Germline V gives CDR1 MNHEY, CDR2 SMNVEV (reference sequence). Here the CDR3 reads CASKTFSGNTIYF. The CDR3 region has the DNA TGTGCCAGCAAGACTTTCTCTGGAAACACCATATATTTT.